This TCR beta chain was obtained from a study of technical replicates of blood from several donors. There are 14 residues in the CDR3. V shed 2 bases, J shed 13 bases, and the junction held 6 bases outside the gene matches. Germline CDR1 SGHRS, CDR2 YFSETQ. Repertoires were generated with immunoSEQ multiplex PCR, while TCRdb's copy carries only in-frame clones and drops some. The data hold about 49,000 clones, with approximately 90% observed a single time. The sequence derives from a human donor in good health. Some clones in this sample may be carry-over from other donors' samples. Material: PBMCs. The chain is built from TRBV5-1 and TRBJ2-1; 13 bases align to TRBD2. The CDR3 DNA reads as TGCGCCAGCAGCTTCACTAGCGGGGGGGCCGGTCAGTTCTTC. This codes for CASSFTSGGAGQFF. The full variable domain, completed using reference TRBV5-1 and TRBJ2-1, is KAGVTQTPRYLIKTRGQQVTLSCSPISGHRSVSWYQQTPGQGLQFLFEYFSETQRNKGNFPGRFSGRQFSNSRSEMNVSTLELGDSALYLCASSFTSGGAGQFFGPGTRLTVL.